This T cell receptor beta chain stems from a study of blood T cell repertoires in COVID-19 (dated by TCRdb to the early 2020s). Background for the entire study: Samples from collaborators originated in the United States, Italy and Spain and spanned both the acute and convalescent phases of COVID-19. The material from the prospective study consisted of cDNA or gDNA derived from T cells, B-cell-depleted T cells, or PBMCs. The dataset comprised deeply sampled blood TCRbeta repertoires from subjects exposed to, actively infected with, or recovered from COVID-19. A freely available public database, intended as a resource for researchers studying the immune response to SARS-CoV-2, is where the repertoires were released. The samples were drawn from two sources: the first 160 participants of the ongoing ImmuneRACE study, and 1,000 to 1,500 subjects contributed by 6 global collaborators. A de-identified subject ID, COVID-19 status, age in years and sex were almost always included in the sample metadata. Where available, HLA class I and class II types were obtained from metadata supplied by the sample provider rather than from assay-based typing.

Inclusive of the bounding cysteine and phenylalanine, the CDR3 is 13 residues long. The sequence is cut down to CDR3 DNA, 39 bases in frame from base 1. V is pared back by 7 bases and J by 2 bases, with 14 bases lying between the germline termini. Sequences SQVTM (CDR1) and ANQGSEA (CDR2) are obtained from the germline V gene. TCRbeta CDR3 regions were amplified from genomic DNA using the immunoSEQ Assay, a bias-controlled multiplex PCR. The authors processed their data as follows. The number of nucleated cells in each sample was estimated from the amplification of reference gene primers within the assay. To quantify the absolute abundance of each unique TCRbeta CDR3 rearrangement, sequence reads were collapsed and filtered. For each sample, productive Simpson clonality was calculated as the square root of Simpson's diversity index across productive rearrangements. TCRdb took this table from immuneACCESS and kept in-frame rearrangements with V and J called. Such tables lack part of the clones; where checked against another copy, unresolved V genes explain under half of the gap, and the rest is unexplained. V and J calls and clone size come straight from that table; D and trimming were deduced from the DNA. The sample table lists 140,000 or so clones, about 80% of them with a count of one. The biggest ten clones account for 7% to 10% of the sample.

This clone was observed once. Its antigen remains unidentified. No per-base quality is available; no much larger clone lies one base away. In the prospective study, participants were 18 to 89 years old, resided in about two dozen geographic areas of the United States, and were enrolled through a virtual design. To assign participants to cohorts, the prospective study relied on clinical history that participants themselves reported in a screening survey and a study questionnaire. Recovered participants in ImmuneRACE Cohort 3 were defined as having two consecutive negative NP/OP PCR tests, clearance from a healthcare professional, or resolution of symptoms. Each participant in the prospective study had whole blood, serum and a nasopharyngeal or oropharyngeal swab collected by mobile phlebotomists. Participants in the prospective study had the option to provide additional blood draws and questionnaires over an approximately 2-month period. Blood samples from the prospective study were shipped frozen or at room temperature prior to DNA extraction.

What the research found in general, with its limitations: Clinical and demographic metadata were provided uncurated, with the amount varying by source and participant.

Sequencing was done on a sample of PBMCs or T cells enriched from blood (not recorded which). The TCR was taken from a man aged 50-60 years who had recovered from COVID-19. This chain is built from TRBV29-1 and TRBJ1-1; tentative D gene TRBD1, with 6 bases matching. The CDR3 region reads CSAAGQYNTEAFF. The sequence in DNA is TGCAGCGCTGCTGGACAGTACAACACTGAAGCTTTCTTT.